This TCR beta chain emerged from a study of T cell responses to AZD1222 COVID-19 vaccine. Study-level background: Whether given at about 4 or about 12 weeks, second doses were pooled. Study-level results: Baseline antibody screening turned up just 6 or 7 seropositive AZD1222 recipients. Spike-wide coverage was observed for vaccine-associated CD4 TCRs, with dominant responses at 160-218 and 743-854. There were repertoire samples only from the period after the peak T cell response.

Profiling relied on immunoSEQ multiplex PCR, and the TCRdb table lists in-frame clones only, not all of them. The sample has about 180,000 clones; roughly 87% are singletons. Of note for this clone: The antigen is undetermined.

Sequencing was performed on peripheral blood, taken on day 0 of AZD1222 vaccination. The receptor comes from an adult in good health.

The CDR3 spells CATDPKGGMDPSPLHF. CDR3 in DNA: TGTGCCACCGACCCAAAGGGAGGCATGGATCCTTCACCCCTCCACTTT. The chain joins TRBV27 to TRBJ1-6; D gene ambiguous. Germline V gives CDR1 MNHEY, CDR2 SMNVEV (reference sequence). The CDR3 totals 16 residues. Between the trimmed V and J ends, which lost 10 bases and 9 bases, there was a span of 25 bases.